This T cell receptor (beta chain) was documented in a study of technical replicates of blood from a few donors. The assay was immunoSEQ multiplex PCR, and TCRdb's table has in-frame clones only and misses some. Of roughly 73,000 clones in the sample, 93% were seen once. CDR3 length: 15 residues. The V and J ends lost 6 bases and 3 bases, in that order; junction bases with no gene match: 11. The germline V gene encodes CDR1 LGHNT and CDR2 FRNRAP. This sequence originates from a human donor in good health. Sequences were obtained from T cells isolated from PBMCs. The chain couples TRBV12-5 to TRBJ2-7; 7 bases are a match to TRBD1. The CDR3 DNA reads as TGTGCTAGTGGGTACACGGGACAGTTAAACTACGAGCAGTACTTC. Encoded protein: CASGYTGQLNYEQYF.